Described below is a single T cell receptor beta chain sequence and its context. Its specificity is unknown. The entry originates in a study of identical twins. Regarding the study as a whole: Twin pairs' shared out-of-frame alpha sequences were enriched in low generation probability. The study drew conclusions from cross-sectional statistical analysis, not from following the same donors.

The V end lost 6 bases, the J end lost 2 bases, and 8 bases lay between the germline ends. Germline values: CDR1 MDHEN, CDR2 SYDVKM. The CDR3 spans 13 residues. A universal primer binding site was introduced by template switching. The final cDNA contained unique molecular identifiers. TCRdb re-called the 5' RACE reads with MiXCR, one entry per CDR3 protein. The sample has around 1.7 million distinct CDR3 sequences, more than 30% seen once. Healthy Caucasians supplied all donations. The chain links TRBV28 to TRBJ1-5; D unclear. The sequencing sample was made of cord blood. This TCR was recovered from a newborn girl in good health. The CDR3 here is CASRAAGNQPQHF. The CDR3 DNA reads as TGTGCCAGCAGAGCGGCAGGCAATCAGCCCCAGCATTTT.